What follows are 10 T cell receptor beta chains derived from one specimen sequenced in a study of blood T cells in healthy people across ages. It was with a sample-barcoded 5' primer and a J-beta primer mix that a second PCR of roughly 7 to 12 cycles was run. Each CDR3 protein gets one entry after TCRdb re-called the 5' RACE reads with MiXCR. Of about 1,600,000 distinct CDR3 sequences listed, 40% to 50% are singletons. The sequencing sample was made of blood. The receptors shown here come from a woman aged 18-35 years in good health.

This clonotype came up a few times. The chain is built from TRBV7-9 and TRBJ2-1; D might be TRBD1 (6 bases). The germline V and J ends were trimmed by 7 bases and 9 bases, with 16 bases remaining between them. The CDR3 consists of 13 residues. Germline V gene data show CDR1 as SEHNR and CDR2 as FQNEAQ (reference sequence). The CDR3 region is CASTPRGPPEQFF. Here the CDR3 DNA reads TGTGCCAGCACCCCCAGGGGCCCCCCTGAGCAGTTCTTC.

The chain combines TRBV10-3 with TRBJ1-2; D perhaps matches TRBD1 (5 bases). The CDR3 is made up of 13 amino acids. Looked up from germline, CDR1 is ENHRY and CDR2 is SYGVKD. Deletions cut 2 bases from V and 4 bases from J, with 8 bases between. The CDR3 spells CAISEHQGYGYTF. As DNA, the CDR3 is TGTGCCATCAGTGAGCACCAGGGCTATGGCTACACCTTC.

The V gene is TRBV27, the J gene TRBJ2-7, with D tentatively TRBD2 (5 bases). This CDR3 has 14 residues. Per the germline V gene, CDR1 is MNHEY and CDR2 is SMNVEV (reference sequence). V lost 5 bases and J 6 bases, leaving 17 bases between the germline ends. The DNA for the CDR3 is TGTGCCAGCAGTGGGAGCTCTCCCCCCCTCGAGCAGTACTTC. It codes for CASSGSSPPLEQYF.

The sample holds many counts of this clonotype. The genes are TRBV7-2 and TRBJ2-5, with D tentatively TRBD2 (5 bases). Trimming cost V 2 bases and J 2 bases, with 18 bases left between them. Germline CDR1 SGHTA, CDR2 FQGNSA. The CDR3 loop spans 17 amino acids. CDR3 loop: CASSLLFNGVGQETQYF. The CDR3 coding sequence is TGTGCCAGCAGCTTACTTTTCAACGGGGTGGGTCAAGAGACCCAGTACTTC. Filled out from reference TRBV7-2 and TRBJ2-5, the complete variable domain reads GAGVSQSPSNKVTEKGKDVELRCDPISGHTALYWYRQSLGQGLEFLIYFQGNSAPDKSGLPSDRFSAERTGGSVSTLTIQRTQQEDSAVYLCASSLLFNGVGQETQYFGPGTRLLVL.

The CDR3 here is CASRSRALYIETQYF. The CDR3, as DNA: TGTGCCAGCAGGAGCCGGGCCCTATATATAGAGACCCAGTACTTC. This rearrangement joins TRBV2 to TRBJ2-5; the D is unclear. The CDR3 sequence is 15 residues long. Per germline, CDR1 SNHLY and CDR2 FYNNEI. Trimming took 6 bases from V and 4 from J, leaving 18 bases between them.

CDR3 protein: CAIIYPGLAKKKETQYF. In DNA form, the CDR3 reads TGTGCCATCATCTATCCGGGACTAGCCAAGAAGAAAGAGACCCAGTACTTC. The chain joins TRBV24-1 to TRBJ2-5, with 9 nucleotides matching TRBD2. The CDR3 is 17 amino acids. Germline V gene sequence: CDR1 KGHDR, CDR2 SFDVKD. V shed 11 bases and J 3 bases; nucleotides not matched to a gene: 18.

This clonotype was seen more than once but under ten times. This sequence joins TRBV6-1 and TRBJ2-1; D not certain. The CDR3 contains 14 residues. CDR1 is MNHNS and CDR2 is SASEGT in the germline V gene. V was cut by 3 bases and J by 4 bases, with 10 bases left in between. CDR3 DNA: TGTGCCAGCAGTGACCCTAACTGGTACAATGAGCAGTTCTTC. Translated: CASSDPNWYNEQFF.

This clonotype has just a few counts. The V call is TRBV7-2, the J call TRBJ2-4; D is perhaps TRBD2 (6 bases). The J call is uncertain, as TRBJ2-7 better fits the DNA end. The CDR3 consists of 15 residues. Germline V gives CDR1 SGHTA, CDR2 FQGNSA. The CDR3 sequence: CASSLAMSGLYEQYF. The CDR3 DNA follows: TGTGCCAGCAGCTTAGCGATGAGCGGGCTCTACGAGCAGTACTTC.

This clonotype was picked up many times. J is TRBJ2-3 and V is TRBV5-1; 12 nucleotides align to TRBD2. Trimming cost V 3 bases and J 0 bases; bases outside gene matches: 2. The CDR3 is 16 residues long. Per the germline V gene, CDR1 is SGHRS and CDR2 is YFSETQ. The CDR3 loop reads CASSSLAGGSTDTQYF. The CDR3, as DNA: TGCGCCAGCAGCTCTCTAGCGGGGGGGAGCACAGATACGCAGTATTTT.

The chain is built from TRBV3-1 and TRBJ1-1; 8 positions agree with TRBD1. The CDR3 length is 15 residues. The V gene's germline CDR1 is LGHDT and CDR2 YNNKEL (reference sequence). The CDR3 DNA sequence: TGTAAGCGGGACAGGAAAGAGGGGGGGAACACTGAAGCTTTCTTT. Its protein is CKRDRKEGGNTEAFF.